This entry lists 24 T cell receptor beta chains sequenced from one sample in a study of T cells in Graves' hyperthyroidism and ophthalmopathy. RNA transcripts were the template for amplifying TCR beta CDR3 regions. Using the HTBI primer set, a first-round RT-PCR was run on the TCR CDR3. One entry per CDR3 protein results from TCRdb running MiXCR on the multiplex PCR reads. The sample includes 500,000 to 750,000 distinct CDR3 sequences, about 45% of them seen just once. The sequenced material came from peripheral blood or thyroid tissue (not recorded which). The receptor set was obtained from a woman in her late teens or twenties with Graves' hyperthyroidism.

V and J are TRBV29-1 and TRBJ1-5; 8 bases line up with TRBD1. CDR3 length equals 12 residues. The germline V gene has CDR1 SQVTM and CDR2 ANQGSEA. CDR3: CSETGAGGPQHF. CDR3 nucleotides: TGCAGTGAGACAGGGGCCGGTGGTCCCCAGCATTTT.

CDR3 DNA: TGTGCCAGCAGCCCAGATGGCTACACCGGGGAGCTGTTTTTT. This encodes CASSPDGYTGELFF. The V gene is TRBV7-9, the J gene TRBJ2-2; D is unresolved. V lost 5 bases and J 3 bases, leaving 10 bases between the germline ends. CDR3 length: 14 residues. Germline CDR1 is SEHNR and CDR2 is FQNEAQ (reference sequence).

This clonotype was recorded many times. The chain combines TRBV4-3 with TRBJ2-7; 11 bases agree with TRBD2. Germline CDR1 and CDR2: LGHNA and YSLEER. The CDR3 runs to 15 residues. With V trimmed by 3 bases and J by 4 bases, 5 bases remained unmatched. CDR3 sequence reads: CASSQQTSGKYEQYF. Here the CDR3 DNA reads TGCGCCAGCAGCCAGCAGACTAGCGGGAAATACGAGCAGTACTTC.

This clonotype was counted many times. V usage is TRBV6-5 and J usage is TRBJ2-5; 9 positions agree with TRBD2. Unmatched junction bases numbered 11, after V lost 6 bases and J lost 9 bases. The CDR3 is made up of 14 amino acids. Looked up from germline, CDR1 is MNHEY and CDR2 is SVGAGI. CDR3 amino acids: CASSRGQERGAQYF. The CDR3 bases are TGTGCCAGCAGCCGAGGACAGGAGCGGGGGGCCCAGTACTTC.

The sample holds many counts of this clonotype. CDR3 loop: CSVEPFTTNEKLFF. In nucleotides, the CDR3 is TGCAGCGTTGAGCCCTTTACAACTAATGAAAAACTGTTTTTT. The chain has TRBV29-1 and TRBJ1-4, with no clear D. With 3 bases removed from V and 0 bases from J, the gap between germline ends came to 8 bases. CDR1 and CDR2 (germline): SQVTM, ANQGSEA. The CDR3 has 14 residues.

In its sample, this clonotype was seen many times. J is TRBJ2-5 and V is TRBV2, with D unresolved. Germline CDR1 and CDR2: SNHLY and FYNNEI. V lost 4 bases and J 1 base, leaving 13 bases between the germline ends. The CDR3 contains 15 residues. The CDR3 DNA reads TGTGCCAGCAGTGCCGGCAGGCCTCTCCAAGAGACCCAGTACTTC. Its protein is CASSAGRPLQETQYF. Full variable domain (missing parts from reference TRBV2 and TRBJ2-5): EPEVTQTPSHQVTQMGQEVILRCVPISNHLYFYWYRQILGQKVEFLVSFYNNEISEKSEIFDDQFSVERPDGSNFTLKIRSTKLEDSAMYFCASSAGRPLQETQYFGPGTRLLVL.

As concerns this clonotype: A read error may account for a junction end that differs from germline. This chain links TRBV7-6 with TRBJ2-7; tentatively, D is TRBD2 (5 bases). The CDR3 spans 16 residues. Germline V gene sequence: CDR1 SGHVS, CDR2 FNYEAQ. The CDR3 loop is CASSLGRRVNTGELYF. The DNA for the CDR3 is TGTGCCAGCAGCTTAGGACGTCGGGTAAACACCGGGGAGCTGTACTTC.

The chain has TRBV10-3 and TRBJ2-7, with no clear D. Germline values: CDR1 ENHRY, CDR2 SYGVKD. The ends were cut back, 3 bases at V and 6 bases at J, with 9 bases in the middle. The CDR3 runs to 12 residues. The CDR3 reads CAISEYGTEQYF. DNA of the CDR3: TGTGCCATCAGTGAATACGGTACCGAGCAGTACTTC.

This clonotype was seen at least ten times. V gene TRBV12-3 or TRBV12-4 combines with J gene TRBJ2-5, with D unclear. Trimming pared 3 bases from V and 3 bases from J, leaving 8 bases between. The CDR3 sequence is 13 residues long. CDR3: CASSLNRKETQYF. The CDR3 DNA reads TGTGCCAGCAGTTTGAACAGAAAAGAGACCCAGTACTTC.

This clonotype was detected many times. The chain couples TRBV7-2 to TRBJ2-7; D may be TRBD1 (5 bases). Between the trimmed V and J ends, which lost 8 bases and 2 bases, there was a span of 16 bases. This CDR3 spans 14 amino acids. CDR1 and CDR2 from the germline V gene are SGHTA and FQGNSA. The CDR3 sequence: CASGFIGAAYEQYF. CDR3 coding DNA: TGTGCCAGCGGGTTTATAGGGGCGGCCTACGAGCAGTACTTC.

Comments on this clonotype: A read error may account for a junction end that differs from germline. The gene calls are TRBV5-6 and TRBJ1-4; TRBD1 agrees at 9 bases. This CDR3 contains 15 residues. Per germline, CDR1 SGHDT and CDR2 YYEEEE. CDR3 amino acids: CASSLTGGANEKLSF. Here the CDR3 DNA reads TGTGCCAGCAGCTTGACAGGGGGCGCAAATGAAAAACTGTCTTTT.

This clonotype was counted at least ten times. This may be a read error, as it is one base from a much larger clone. The chain joins TRBV11-2 to TRBJ1-6; D is ambiguous. The CDR3 has 13 amino acids. The germline gives CDR1 SGHAT, CDR2 FQNNGV. The germline V and J ends were trimmed by 1 base and 6 bases, with 4 bases remaining between them. This CDR3 is CASSLVPNSPLHF. CDR3 in DNA: TGTGCCAGCAGCTTAGTCCCTAATTCACCCCTCCACTTT.

At least ten counts were recorded for this clonotype. The chain joins TRBV4-1 to TRBJ1-2, with D possibly matching TRBD1 (5 bases). V was trimmed by 0 bases and J by 0 bases, leaving 8 bases between them. The CDR3 runs 15 residues. CDR1 MGHRA and CDR2 YSYEKL come from the germline V gene. CDR3 in amino acids: CASSQDNRPNYGYTF. The CDR3 DNA is TGCGCCAGCAGCCAAGATAACAGGCCTAACTATGGCTACACCTTC.

The V and J genes are TRBV6-2 or TRBV6-3 and TRBJ2-7; D possibly corresponds to TRBD2 (6 bases). The CDR3 is 15 amino acids. Trimming took 5 bases from V and 1 from J, leaving 15 bases between them. Germline CDR1 reads MNHEY; CDR2 reads SVGEGT. The CDR3 protein is CASSEPGSVSYEQYF. The CDR3 DNA is TGTGCCAGCAGTGAACCCGGGAGTGTATCCTACGAGCAGTACTTC.

This clonotype occurred many times. This chain joins TRBV9 and TRBJ2-7; TRBD2 matches 7 bases. With V trimmed by 2 bases and J by 4 bases, 6 bases remained unmatched. The V gene's germline CDR1 is SGDLS and CDR2 YYNGEE. CDR3 length: 14 residues. CDR3 sequence: CASSVGGRGYEQYF. The CDR3 nucleotides are TGTGCCAGCAGCGTGGGGGGGAGAGGTTACGAGCAGTACTTC.

The chain recombines TRBV20-1 with TRBJ2-7, with 8 bases lining up with TRBD2. Looked up from germline, CDR1 is DFQATT and CDR2 is SNEGSKA (reference sequence). Germline trimming cut 5 bases from V and 7 bases from J; bases unmatched to any gene: 13. CDR3 size: 14 residues. CDR3 in DNA: TGCAGTGCTCAATCCCAGCGGGAGTTGAATGAGCAGTACTTC. The encoded protein is CSAQSQRELNEQYF.

The chain combines TRBV29-1 with TRBJ2-7, with D unresolved. Germline loops: CDR1 SQVTM, CDR2 ANQGSEA. The CDR3 spans 11 residues. V was clipped by 7 bases and J by 10 bases, with 17 bases between them. The CDR3 DNA sequence: TGCAGCGCCGAAGTAAAACGGCATCAGTACTTC. It encodes CSAEVKRHQYF.

The V call is TRBV7-3, the J call TRBJ2-7; TRBD1 matches at 11 bases. The CDR3 runs 15 residues. Germline V gives CDR1 SGHTA, CDR2 FQGTGA. The V segment lost 6 bases and the J segment 3 bases; nucleotides outside the gene matches: 7. CDR3 sequence: CASSLGQGEYYEQYF. The CDR3 DNA sequence: TGTGCCAGCAGTCTGGGACAGGGGGAATACTACGAGCAGTACTTC.

This clonotype has ten or more counts. V and J are TRBV7-9 and TRBJ2-7, with D perhaps matching TRBD1 (6 bases). The CDR3 covers 16 residues. V lost 6 bases and J lost 3, with 21 bases in between. CDR1 and CDR2 (germline): SEHNR, FQNEAQ (reference sequence). Written as DNA, the CDR3 is TGTGCCAGCAGTCCCCCCAGGAAGACAGGCGGCTACGAGCAGTACTTC. As protein: CASSPPRKTGGYEQYF. The whole variable domain, remainder taken from reference TRBV7-9 and TRBJ2-7, is DTGVSQNPRHKITKRGQNVTFRCDPISEHNRLYWYRQTLGQGPEFLTYFQNEAQLEKSRLLSDRFSAERPKGSFSTLEIQRTEQGDSAMYLCASSPPRKTGGYEQYFGPGTRLTVT.

This clonotype was detected ten times or more. The rearrangement joins TRBV6-5 to TRBJ2-7, with D perhaps TRBD1 (6 bases). The CDR3 contains 13 residues. From germline, CDR1 is MNHEY and CDR2 SVGAGI. V lost 7 bases and J lost 5, with 15 bases in between. The CDR3 region has the DNA TGTGCCAGCATCCTACAGGGCCCCAACGAGCAGTACTTC. Translating gives CASILQGPNEQYF.

This clonotype has a count of ten or more. The V and J genes are TRBV20-1 and TRBJ1-2; 11 bases align to TRBD1. Per the germline V gene, CDR1 is DFQATT and CDR2 is SNEGSKA (reference sequence). J gave up 3 bases and V 2 bases, and 2 bases lay outside the gene matches. This CDR3 contains 14 residues. Here the CDR3 DNA reads TGCAGTGCTAGACTGGGACAGGGGGACTATGGCTACACCTTC. It codes for CSARLGQGDYGYTF.

In its sample, this clonotype was seen many times. V usage is TRBV9 and J usage is TRBJ2-7; TRBD2 might be the D (6 bases). The CDR3 is 14 amino acids. Germline assignment: CDR1 SGDLS and CDR2 YYNGEE. V gave up 4 bases and J gave up 0 bases, with 11 bases separating them. The CDR3 DNA reads TGTGCCAGCAGCCCCGCGACTAGCTCCTACGAGCAGTACTTC. Encoded protein: CASSPATSSYEQYF.

V gene TRBV19 combines with J gene TRBJ2-7, with D perhaps matching TRBD1 or TRBD2 (5 bases each). This CDR3 region has 15 residues. The germline gives CDR1 LNHDA, CDR2 SQIVND (reference sequence). V shed 5 bases and J shed 1 base, with 15 bases lying between them. The CDR3 DNA reads as TGTGCCAGTAGTGTTCCGGGACCGCGGTCCTACGAGCAGTACTTC. Protein: CASSVPGPRSYEQYF.

The chain links TRBV20-1 to TRBJ2-5; D is ambiguous. In germline, CDR1 is DFQATT, CDR2 SNEGSKA (reference sequence). There are 12 residues in the CDR3. Trimming shortened V by 8 bases and J by 5 bases, and 15 bases separated the two germline ends. The CDR3 sequence is CSTGPDWETQYF. CDR3 DNA: TGCAGTACCGGACCGGATTGGGAGACCCAGTACTTC.